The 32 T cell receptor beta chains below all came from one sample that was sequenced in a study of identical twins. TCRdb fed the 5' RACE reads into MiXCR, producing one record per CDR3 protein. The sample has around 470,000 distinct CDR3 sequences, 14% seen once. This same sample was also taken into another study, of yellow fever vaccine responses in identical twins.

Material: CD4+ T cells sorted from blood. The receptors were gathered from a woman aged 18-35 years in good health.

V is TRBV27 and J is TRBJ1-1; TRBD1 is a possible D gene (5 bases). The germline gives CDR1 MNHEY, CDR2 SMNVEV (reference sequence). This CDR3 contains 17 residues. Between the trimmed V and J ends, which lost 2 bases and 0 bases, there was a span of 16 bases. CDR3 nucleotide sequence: TGTGCCAGCAGTTTAAGGGGTCCGACTCACCTGAACACTGAAGCTTTCTTT. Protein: CASSLRGPTHLNTEAFF.

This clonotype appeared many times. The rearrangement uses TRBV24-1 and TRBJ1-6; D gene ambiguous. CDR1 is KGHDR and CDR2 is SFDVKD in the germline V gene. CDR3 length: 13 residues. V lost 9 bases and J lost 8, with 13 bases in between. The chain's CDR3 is CATSDRRDSPLHF. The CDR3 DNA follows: TGTGCCACCTCGGATAGGCGAGATTCACCCCTCCACTTT.

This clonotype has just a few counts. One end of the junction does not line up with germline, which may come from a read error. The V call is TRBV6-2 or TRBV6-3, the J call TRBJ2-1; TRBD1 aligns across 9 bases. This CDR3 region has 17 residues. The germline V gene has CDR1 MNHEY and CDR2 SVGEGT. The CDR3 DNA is TGTGCCGGCAGTCCCGGCCCTGGGACAGGGCAACGAGATGCGCAGTTCTTC. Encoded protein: CAGSPGPGTGQRDAQFF.

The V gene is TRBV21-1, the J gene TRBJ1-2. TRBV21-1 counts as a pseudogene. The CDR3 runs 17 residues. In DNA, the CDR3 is TGTGCCAGCAGCAAAGACCCTCCCTCGGACAGTATCTATGGCTACACCTTC. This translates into CASSKDPPSDSIYGYTF.

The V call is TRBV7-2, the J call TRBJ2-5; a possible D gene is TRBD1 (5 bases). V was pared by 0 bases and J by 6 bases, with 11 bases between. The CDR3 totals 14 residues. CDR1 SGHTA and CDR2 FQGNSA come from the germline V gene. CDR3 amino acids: CASSLARELKTQYF. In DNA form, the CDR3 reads TGTGCCAGCAGCTTAGCCAGGGAACTAAAGACCCAGTACTTC.

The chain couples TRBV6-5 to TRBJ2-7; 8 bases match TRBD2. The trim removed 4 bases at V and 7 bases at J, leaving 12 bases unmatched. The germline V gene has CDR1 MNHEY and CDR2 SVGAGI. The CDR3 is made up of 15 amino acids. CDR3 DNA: TGTGCCAGCAGTTCCCACGCGGGAGGTCAGGGGGAGCAGTACTTC. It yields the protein CASSSHAGGQGEQYF.

As DNA, the CDR3 is TGCAGTGCCAGAACGGGGGATGTAACCTCCTACAATGAGCAGTTCTTC. Translated: CSARTGDVTSYNEQFF. The chain is built from TRBV20-1 and TRBJ2-1; D may be TRBD2 (6 bases). V was cut by 6 bases and J by 0 bases, with 18 bases left in between. Germline assignment: CDR1 DFQATT and CDR2 SNEGSKA (reference sequence). The CDR3 consists of 16 residues.

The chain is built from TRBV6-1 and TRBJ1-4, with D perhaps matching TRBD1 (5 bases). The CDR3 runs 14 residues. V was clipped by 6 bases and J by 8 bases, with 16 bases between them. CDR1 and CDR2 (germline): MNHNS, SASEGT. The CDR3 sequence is CASSPITGVEKLFF. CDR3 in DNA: TGTGCCAGCAGCCCTATTACAGGTGTAGAAAAACTGTTTTTT.

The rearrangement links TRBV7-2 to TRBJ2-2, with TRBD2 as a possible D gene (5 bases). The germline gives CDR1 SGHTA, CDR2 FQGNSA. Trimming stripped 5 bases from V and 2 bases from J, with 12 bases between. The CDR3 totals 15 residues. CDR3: CASSRTTGNTGELFF. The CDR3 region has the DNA TGTGCCAGCAGCCGAACGACGGGAAACACCGGGGAGCTGTTTTTT.

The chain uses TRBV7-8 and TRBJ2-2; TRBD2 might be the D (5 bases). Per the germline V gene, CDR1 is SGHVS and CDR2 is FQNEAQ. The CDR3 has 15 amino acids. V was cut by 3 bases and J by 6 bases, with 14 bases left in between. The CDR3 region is CASSFRPEVPGELFF. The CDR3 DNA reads TGTGCCAGCAGCTTCAGACCGGAGGTACCCGGGGAGCTGTTTTTT.

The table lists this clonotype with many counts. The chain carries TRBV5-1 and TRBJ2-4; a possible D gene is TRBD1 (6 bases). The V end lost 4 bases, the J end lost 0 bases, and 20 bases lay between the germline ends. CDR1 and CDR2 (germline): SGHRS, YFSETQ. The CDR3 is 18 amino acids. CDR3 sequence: CASSQTIQGTLAKNIQYF. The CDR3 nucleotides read TGCGCCAGCAGCCAAACAATACAGGGCACTCTAGCCAAAAACATTCAGTACTTC. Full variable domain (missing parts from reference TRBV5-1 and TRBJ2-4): KAGVTQTPRYLIKTRGQQVTLSCSPISGHRSVSWYQQTPGQGLQFLFEYFSETQRNKGNFPGRFSGRQFSNSRSEMNVSTLELGDSALYLCASSQTIQGTLAKNIQYFGAGTRLSVL.

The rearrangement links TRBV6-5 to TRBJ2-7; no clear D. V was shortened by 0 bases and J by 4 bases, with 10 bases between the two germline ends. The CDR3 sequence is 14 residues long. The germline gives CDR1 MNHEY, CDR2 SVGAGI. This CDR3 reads CASSYSKVAYEQYF. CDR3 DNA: TGTGCCAGCAGTTACTCGAAGGTAGCTTACGAGCAGTACTTC.

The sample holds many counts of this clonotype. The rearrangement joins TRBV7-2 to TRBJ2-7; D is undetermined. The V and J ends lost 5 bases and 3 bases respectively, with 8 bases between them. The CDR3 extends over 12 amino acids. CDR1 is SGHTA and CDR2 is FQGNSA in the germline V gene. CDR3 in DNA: TGTGCCAGCAGCCCCGGGCTCTACGAGCAGTACTTC. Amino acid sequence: CASSPGLYEQYF.

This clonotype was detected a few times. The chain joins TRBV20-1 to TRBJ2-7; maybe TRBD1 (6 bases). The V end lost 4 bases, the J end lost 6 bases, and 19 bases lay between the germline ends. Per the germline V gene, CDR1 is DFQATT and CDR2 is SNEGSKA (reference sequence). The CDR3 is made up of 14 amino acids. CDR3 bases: TGCAGTGCTAAGAAACCCCGGGACATGGGCGAGCAGTACTTC. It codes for CSAKKPRDMGEQYF.

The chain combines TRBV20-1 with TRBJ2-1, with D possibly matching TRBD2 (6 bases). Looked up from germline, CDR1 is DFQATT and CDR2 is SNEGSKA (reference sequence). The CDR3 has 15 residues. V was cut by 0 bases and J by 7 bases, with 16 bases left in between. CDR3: CSARDGGRSPNEQFF. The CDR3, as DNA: TGCAGTGCTAGAGATGGGGGGAGGTCCCCTAATGAGCAGTTCTTC.

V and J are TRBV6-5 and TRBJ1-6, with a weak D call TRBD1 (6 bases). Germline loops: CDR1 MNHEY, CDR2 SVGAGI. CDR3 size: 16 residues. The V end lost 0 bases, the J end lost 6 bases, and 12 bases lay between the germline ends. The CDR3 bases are TGTGCCAGCAGTTACTCGGGGACATACAGTAATTCACCCCTCCACTTT. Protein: CASSYSGTYSNSPLHF.

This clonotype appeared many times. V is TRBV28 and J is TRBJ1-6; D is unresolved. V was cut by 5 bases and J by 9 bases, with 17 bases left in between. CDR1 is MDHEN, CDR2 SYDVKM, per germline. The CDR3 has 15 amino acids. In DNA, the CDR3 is TGTGCCAGCAGTAGCCACGGGATCCTTGGTTCACCCCTCCACTTT. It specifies CASSSHGILGSPLHF.

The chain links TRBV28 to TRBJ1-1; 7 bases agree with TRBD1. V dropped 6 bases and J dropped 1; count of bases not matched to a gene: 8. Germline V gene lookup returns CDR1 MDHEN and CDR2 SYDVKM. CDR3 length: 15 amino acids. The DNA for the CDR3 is TGTGCCAGCAGCCTACCGACAGGGCCGAACACTGAAGCTTTCTTT. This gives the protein CASSLPTGPNTEAFF.

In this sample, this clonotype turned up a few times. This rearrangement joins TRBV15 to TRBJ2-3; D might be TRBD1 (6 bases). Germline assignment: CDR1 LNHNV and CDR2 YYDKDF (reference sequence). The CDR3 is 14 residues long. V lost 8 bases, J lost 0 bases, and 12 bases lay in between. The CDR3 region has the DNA TGTGCCACCTCCTTTCAGGGGAGCACAGATACGCAGTATTTT. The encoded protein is CATSFQGSTDTQYF. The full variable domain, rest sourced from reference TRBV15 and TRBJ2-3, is DAMVIQNPRYQVTQFGKPVTLSCSQTLNHNVMYWYQQKSSQAPKLLFHYYDKDFNNEADTPDNFQSRRPNTSFCFLDIRSPGLGDTAMYLCATSFQGSTDTQYFGPGTRLTVL.

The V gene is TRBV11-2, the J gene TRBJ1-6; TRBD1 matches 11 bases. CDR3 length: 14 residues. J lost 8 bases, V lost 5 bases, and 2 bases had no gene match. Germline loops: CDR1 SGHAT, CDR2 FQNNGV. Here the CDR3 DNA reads TGTGCCAGCAGCCAGGGACAGGGGGATTCACCCCTCCACTTT. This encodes CASSQGQGDSPLHF.

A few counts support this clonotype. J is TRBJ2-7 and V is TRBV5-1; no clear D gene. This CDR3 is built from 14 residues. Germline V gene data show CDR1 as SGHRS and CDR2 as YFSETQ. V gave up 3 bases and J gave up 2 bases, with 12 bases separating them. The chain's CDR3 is CASSWKDGPYEQYF. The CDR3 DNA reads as TGCGCCAGCAGCTGGAAGGACGGGCCCTACGAGCAGTACTTC.

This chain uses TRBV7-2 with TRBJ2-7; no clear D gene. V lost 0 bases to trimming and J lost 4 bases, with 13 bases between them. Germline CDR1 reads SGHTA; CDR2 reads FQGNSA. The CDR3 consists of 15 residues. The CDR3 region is CASSLAAREWYEQYF. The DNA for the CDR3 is TGTGCCAGCAGCTTAGCCGCTAGAGAGTGGTACGAGCAGTACTTC. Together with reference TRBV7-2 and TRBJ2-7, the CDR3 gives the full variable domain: GAGVSQSPSNKVTEKGKDVELRCDPISGHTALYWYRQSLGQGLEFLIYFQGNSAPDKSGLPSDRFSAERTGGSVSTLTIQRTQQEDSAVYLCASSLAAREWYEQYFGPGTRLTVT.

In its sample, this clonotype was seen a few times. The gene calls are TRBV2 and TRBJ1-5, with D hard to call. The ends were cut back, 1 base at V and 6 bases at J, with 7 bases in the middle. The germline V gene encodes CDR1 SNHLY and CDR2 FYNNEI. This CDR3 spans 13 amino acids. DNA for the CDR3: TGTGCCAGCAGTGAAGACAGTGTTCAGCCCCAGCATTTT. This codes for CASSEDSVQPQHF.

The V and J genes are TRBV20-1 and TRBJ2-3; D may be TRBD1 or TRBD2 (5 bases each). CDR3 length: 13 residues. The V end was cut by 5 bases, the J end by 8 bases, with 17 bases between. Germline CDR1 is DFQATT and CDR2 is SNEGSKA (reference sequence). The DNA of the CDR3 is TGCAGTGCTTCCGGGACGGCGGGTTCTACGCAGTATTTT. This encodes CSASGTAGSTQYF.

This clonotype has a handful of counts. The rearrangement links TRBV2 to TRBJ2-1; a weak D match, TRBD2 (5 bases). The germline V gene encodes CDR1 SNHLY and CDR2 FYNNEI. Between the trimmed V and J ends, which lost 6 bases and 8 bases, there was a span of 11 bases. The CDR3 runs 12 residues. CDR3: CASSALRDEQFF. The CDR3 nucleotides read TGTGCCAGCAGCGCCCTGAGGGATGAGCAGTTCTTC.

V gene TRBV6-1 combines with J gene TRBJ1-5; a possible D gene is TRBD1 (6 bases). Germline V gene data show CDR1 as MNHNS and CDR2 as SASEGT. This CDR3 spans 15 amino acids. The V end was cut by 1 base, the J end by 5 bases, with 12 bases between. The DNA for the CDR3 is TGTGCCAGCAGTGAAGGGGGGACACCTGATCAGCCCCAGCATTTT. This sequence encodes CASSEGGTPDQPQHF.

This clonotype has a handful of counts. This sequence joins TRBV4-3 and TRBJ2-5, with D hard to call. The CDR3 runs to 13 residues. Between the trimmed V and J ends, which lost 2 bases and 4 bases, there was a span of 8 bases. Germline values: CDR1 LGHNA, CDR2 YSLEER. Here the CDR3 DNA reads TGCGCCAGCAGCCAAAACGAAGCAGAGACCCAGTACTTC. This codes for CASSQNEAETQYF.

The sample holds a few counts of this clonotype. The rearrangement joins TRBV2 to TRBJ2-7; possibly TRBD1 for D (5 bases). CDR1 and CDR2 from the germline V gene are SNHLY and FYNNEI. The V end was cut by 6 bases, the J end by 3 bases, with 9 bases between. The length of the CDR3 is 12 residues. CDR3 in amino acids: CASSPDIYEQYF. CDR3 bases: TGTGCCAGCAGCCCGGACATCTACGAGCAGTACTTC. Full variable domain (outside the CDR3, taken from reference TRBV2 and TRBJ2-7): EPEVTQTPSHQVTQMGQEVILRCVPISNHLYFYWYRQILGQKVEFLVSFYNNEISEKSEIFDDQFSVERPDGSNFTLKIRSTKLEDSAMYFCASSPDIYEQYFGPGTRLTVT.

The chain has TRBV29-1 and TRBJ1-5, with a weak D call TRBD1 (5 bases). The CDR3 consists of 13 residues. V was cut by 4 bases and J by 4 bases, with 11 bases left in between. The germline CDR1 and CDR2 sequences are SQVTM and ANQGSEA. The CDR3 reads CSVAGRKNQPQHF. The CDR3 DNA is TGCAGCGTTGCGGGACGGAAAAATCAGCCCCAGCATTTT.

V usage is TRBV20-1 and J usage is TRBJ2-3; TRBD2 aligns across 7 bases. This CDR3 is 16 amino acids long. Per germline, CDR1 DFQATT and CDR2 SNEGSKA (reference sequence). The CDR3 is CRVEGRVGRGGDTQYF. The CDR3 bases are TGCAGGGTGGAAGGGAGGGTCGGTCGAGGAGGCGATACGCAGTATTTT.

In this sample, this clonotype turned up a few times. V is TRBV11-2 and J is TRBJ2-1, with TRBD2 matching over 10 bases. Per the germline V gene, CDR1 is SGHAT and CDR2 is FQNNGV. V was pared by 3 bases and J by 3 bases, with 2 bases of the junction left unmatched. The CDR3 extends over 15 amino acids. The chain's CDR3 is CASSFSGRHYNEQFF. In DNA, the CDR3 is TGTGCCAGCAGCTTTAGCGGGAGGCACTACAATGAGCAGTTCTTC. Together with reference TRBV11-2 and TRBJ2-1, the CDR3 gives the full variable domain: EAGVAQSPRYKIIEKRQSVAFWCNPISGHATLYWYQQILGQGPKLLIQFQNNGVVDDSQLPKDRFSAERLKGVDSTLKIQPAKLEDSAVYLCASSFSGRHYNEQFFGPGTRLTVL.

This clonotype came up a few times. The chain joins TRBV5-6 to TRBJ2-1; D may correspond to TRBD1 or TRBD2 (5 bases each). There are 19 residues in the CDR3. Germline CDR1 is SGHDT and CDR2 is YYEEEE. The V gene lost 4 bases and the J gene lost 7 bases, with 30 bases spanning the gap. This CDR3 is CASSGRIGVSAYEGNEQFF. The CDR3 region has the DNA TGTGCCAGCAGCGGGAGAATAGGGGTCAGCGCATACGAAGGGAATGAGCAGTTCTTC. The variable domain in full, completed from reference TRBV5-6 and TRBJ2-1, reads DAGVTQSPTHLIKTRGQQVTLRCSPKSGHDTVSWYQQALGQGPQFIFQYYEEEERQRGNFPDRFSGHQFPNYSSELNVNALLLGDSALYLCASSGRIGVSAYEGNEQFFGPGTRLTVL.